This passage covers 4 T cell receptor beta chains from one sample sequenced in a study of T cell responses to AZD1222 COVID-19 vaccine. Profiling relied on immunoSEQ multiplex PCR, and the TCRdb table lists in-frame clones only, not all of them. The sample gives 100,000 to 150,000 clones, 90% of which show up once; 4% to 5% is in the top ten. This sample comprised peripheral blood, obtained 28 days after the second dose of the MenACWY control vaccine. These receptor sequences come from an adult who received the MenACWY meningococcal vaccine as a control.

This clone was seen once. This chain connects TRBV7-9 to TRBJ2-4, with 11 bases identical to TRBD2. Germline trimming cut 2 bases from V and 0 bases from J; bases unmatched to any gene: 6. The length of the CDR3 is 18 residues. The germline CDR1 and CDR2 sequences are SEHNR and FQNEAQ (reference sequence). Written as DNA, the CDR3 is TGTGCCAGCAGCTTACTAGCGGGGGGTCCGCTAGCCAAAAACATTCAGTACTTC. It encodes CASSLLAGGPLAKNIQYF.

The chain has TRBV5-1 and TRBJ1-6, with 7 bases lining up with TRBD1. The CDR3 sequence is 14 residues long. V shed 3 bases, J shed 7 bases, and the junction held 4 bases outside the gene matches. From germline, CDR1 is SGHRS and CDR2 YFSETQ. CDR3 DNA: TGCGCCAGCAGCTCGGGACAGACAAATTCACCCCTCCACTTT. Its translation is CASSSGQTNSPLHF.

The V and J genes are TRBV19 and TRBJ1-1; D may be TRBD1 (5 bases). Germline-derived CDR1 and CDR2 are LNHDA and SQIVND (reference sequence). V lost 5 bases and J 1 base, leaving 14 bases between the germline ends. This CDR3 comprises 15 residues. CDR3 in DNA: TGTGCCAGTAGTGTCGACAGATTGGCGAACACTGAAGCTTTCTTT. Amino acid sequence: CASSVDRLANTEAFF.

The V gene is TRBV11-3, the J gene TRBJ2-5; tentatively, D is TRBD2 (6 bases). CDR1 and CDR2 (germline): SGHNT, YENEEA. The CDR3 has 12 residues. V lost 3 bases and J lost 6, with 8 bases in between. The CDR3 spells CASSLEGKTQYF. The CDR3 DNA reads TGTGCCAGCAGCTTGGAGGGAAAGACCCAGTACTTC.